The rows below give T cell receptor beta chains drawn from one sample of a study of T cells in lung cancer brain metastases. Libraries were prepared by immunoSEQ multiplex PCR; TCRdb keeps only in-frame clonotypes and omits some of them. In the table there are approximately 4,900 clones, 65% to 85% of which are singletons. The sequenced sample consisted of tumor tissue from the primary lung tumor. The origin of the receptors is a woman aged 50 to 60 with non-small cell lung cancer. Both conserved end residues are part of each CDR3. A D gene is named only where the DNA matches it firmly. Clone size is given for some rows only: seen once, a few or many times, or a class if the clone is expanded.

abundance: -; v_gene: TRBV5-1; d_gene: -; j_gene: TRBJ1-3; len: 15; CDR3nt: TGCGCCAGCAGTGATGACGGGTACTCTGGAAACACCATATATTTT; CDR3aa: CASSDDGYSGNTIYF
abundance: -; v_gene: TRBV5-6; d_gene: -; j_gene: TRBJ2-7; len: 15; CDR3nt: TGTGCCAGCAGCTTGAGAGGAACTGGAAATTACGAGCAGTACTTC; CDR3aa: CASSLRGTGNYEQYF
abundance: -; v_gene: TRBV5-4; d_gene: -; j_gene: TRBJ1-4; len: 16; CDR3nt: TGTGCCAGCAGCCTGCGCGGAGGAGGGCGGCAAGAAAAACTGTTTTTT; CDR3aa: CASSLRGGGRQEKLFF
abundance: -; v_gene: TRBV30; d_gene: -; j_gene: TRBJ2-3; len: 14; CDR3nt: TGTGCCTGGAGTGTACTAGGTTTGGCTTCTACGCAGTATTTT; CDR3aa: CAWSVLGLASTQYF
abundance: -; v_gene: TRBV19; d_gene: -; j_gene: TRBJ1-3; len: 12; CDR3nt: TGTGCCACTTCAGGGCCTGGAAACACCATATATTTT; CDR3aa: CATSGPGNTIYF
abundance: -; v_gene: TRBV5-8; d_gene: -; j_gene: TRBJ1-2; len: 13; CDR3nt: TGTGCCAGCAGCTTAAGCAGAGGTGATGGCTACACCTTC; CDR3aa: CASSLSRGDGYTF
abundance: -; v_gene: TRBV7-3; d_gene: -; j_gene: TRBJ2-1; len: 12; CDR3nt: TGTGCCAGCAGCTCGTCGAAGGGGGAGCAGTTCTTC; CDR3aa: CASSSSKGEQFF
abundance: once; v_gene: TRBV2; d_gene: -; j_gene: TRBJ1-4; len: 14; CDR3nt: TGTGCCAGCAGCTCCGGGACGGTTAATGAAAAACTGTTTTTT; CDR3aa: CASSSGTVNEKLFF
abundance: -; v_gene: TRBV30; d_gene: -; j_gene: TRBJ1-1; len: 12; CDR3nt: TGTGCCTGGAGTCAGGGAAGATCTGAAGCTTTCTTT; CDR3aa: CAWSQGRSEAFF
abundance: -; v_gene: TRBV6-1; d_gene: TRBD1; j_gene: TRBJ1-3; len: 15; CDR3nt: TGTGCCAGCAAGACAGGGGTAAACTCTGGAAACACCATATATTTT; CDR3aa: CASKTGVNSGNTIYF
abundance: -; v_gene: TRBV5-1; d_gene: -; j_gene: TRBJ2-5; len: 14; CDR3nt: TGCGCCAGCAGCCAGCTGGGGGGTCGTGAGACCCAGTACTTC; CDR3aa: CASSQLGGRETQYF
abundance: -; v_gene: TRBV7-2; d_gene: -; j_gene: TRBJ1-5; len: 15; CDR3nt: TGTGCCAGCAGCGGGGATTACGGCTTCAATCAGCCCCAGCATTTT; CDR3aa: CASSGDYGFNQPQHF
abundance: -; v_gene: TRBV7-9; d_gene: TRBD1; j_gene: TRBJ1-2; len: 14; CDR3nt: TGTGCCAGCAGCTTACCACAGGGGGTGGGAGGCTACACCTTC; CDR3aa: CASSLPQGVGGYTF
abundance: -; v_gene: TRBV21-1; d_gene: -; j_gene: TRBJ2-5; len: 12; CDR3nt: TGTGCCAGCAGCAACAAAAAGAAGACCCAGTACTTC; CDR3aa: CASSNKKKTQYF
abundance: -; v_gene: TRBV6-5; d_gene: -; j_gene: TRBJ1-1; len: 13; CDR3nt: TGTGCCAGCAGGGGTCATCTGAACACTGAAGCTTTCTTT; CDR3aa: CASRGHLNTEAFF
abundance: -; v_gene: TRBV19; d_gene: -; j_gene: TRBJ2-5; len: 13; CDR3nt: TGTGCCAGTAGGGAAGTCTATCAAGAGACCCAGTACTTC; CDR3aa: CASREVYQETQYF
abundance: -; v_gene: TRBV5-1; d_gene: TRBD2; j_gene: TRBJ2-5; len: 16; CDR3nt: TGCGCCAGCAGCTCCGGAGGGGTTAGCGGGAGGGAGACCCAGTACTTC; CDR3aa: CASSSGGVSGRETQYF
abundance: -; v_gene: TRBV2; d_gene: TRBD2; j_gene: TRBJ2-2; len: 14; CDR3nt: TGTGCCAGCTTGTCGGGGGGTTCCACCGGGGAGCTGTTTTTT; CDR3aa: CASLSGGSTGELFF
abundance: -; v_gene: TRBV29-1; d_gene: TRBD1; j_gene: TRBJ1-4; len: 14; CDR3nt: TGCAGCGTGGGAACCGGGACAGGTGGAGAAAAACTGTTTTTT; CDR3aa: CSVGTGTGGEKLFF
abundance: -; v_gene: TRBV20-1; d_gene: -; j_gene: TRBJ1-1; len: 9; CDR3nt: TGCAGTGCTAGAGGCAACAGGGACTGG; CDR3aa: CSARGNRDW
abundance: -; v_gene: TRBV4-2; d_gene: -; j_gene: TRBJ1-6; len: 14; CDR3nt: TGTGCCAGCAACTCCGTCGGGGATAATTCACCCCTCCACTTT; CDR3aa: CASNSVGDNSPLHF
abundance: -; v_gene: TRBV5-1; d_gene: TRBD1; j_gene: TRBJ2-7; len: 14; CDR3nt: TGCGCCAGCAGCCTACAGGGGAAAGGCTACGAGCAGTACTTC; CDR3aa: CASSLQGKGYEQYF
abundance: -; v_gene: TRBV7-9; d_gene: -; j_gene: TRBJ2-7; len: 12; CDR3nt: TGTGCCAGCGGGACGGTATCCTACGAGCAGTACTTC; CDR3aa: CASGTVSYEQYF
abundance: -; v_gene: TRBV6-6; d_gene: -; j_gene: TRBJ1-3; len: 15; CDR3nt: TGTGCCAGCAGAACACAGGGAGTCTCTGGAAACACCATATATTTT; CDR3aa: CASRTQGVSGNTIYF
abundance: -; v_gene: TRBV4-2; d_gene: TRBD1; j_gene: TRBJ1-4; len: 13; CDR3nt: TGTGCCAGCAGCCCAAGGCTCAGGACAGGGGTGTTTTTT; CDR3aa: CASSPRLRTGVFF
abundance: -; v_gene: TRBV15; d_gene: -; j_gene: TRBJ1-6; len: 15; CDR3nt: TGTGCCACCAGCAGAGATCAGAGCGGAGCCTCACCCCTCCACTTT; CDR3aa: CATSRDQSGASPLHF
abundance: few; v_gene: TRBV2; d_gene: -; j_gene: TRBJ2-1; len: 10; CDR3nt: TGTGCCAGCGAGGGAGGAGAGCAGTTCTTC; CDR3aa: CASEGGEQFF
abundance: -; v_gene: TRBV5-5; d_gene: -; j_gene: TRBJ2-7; len: 14; CDR3nt: TGTGCCAGCAGCTTGGCCCTGGCTCGCTACGAGCAGTACTTC; CDR3aa: CASSLALARYEQYF
abundance: -; v_gene: TRBV6-6; d_gene: TRBD1; j_gene: TRBJ2-7; len: 15; CDR3nt: TGTGCCAGCGGGCGGCCGACAGGGAACTCCTACGAGCAGTACTTC; CDR3aa: CASGRPTGNSYEQYF
abundance: -; v_gene: TRBV29-1; d_gene: -; j_gene: TRBJ2-7; len: 15; CDR3nt: TGCAGCGTGGGGGGTGACCCCCAAAGGGCCTACGAGCAGTACTTC; CDR3aa: CSVGGDPQRAYEQYF
abundance: once; v_gene: TRBV7-9; d_gene: -; j_gene: TRBJ2-3; len: 15; CDR3nt: TGTGCCAGCAGCCAAAGCGGAGTAAGCACAGATACGCAATATTTT; CDR3aa: CASSQSGVSTDTQYF
abundance: -; v_gene: TRBV7-9; d_gene: TRBD1; j_gene: TRBJ1-4; len: 18; CDR3nt: TGTGCCAGCAGCTCAGGGACAGGGACTCTAGCCCCTAATGAAAAACTGTTTTTT; CDR3aa: CASSSGTGTLAPNEKLFF
abundance: -; v_gene: TRBV7-9; d_gene: -; j_gene: TRBJ1-1; len: 13; CDR3nt: TGTGCCAGCAGCTTAGTGGGCGACACTGAAGCTTTCTTT; CDR3aa: CASSLVGDTEAFF
abundance: -; v_gene: TRBV9; d_gene: TRBD2; j_gene: TRBJ2-1; len: 15; CDR3nt: TGTGCCAGCAGCGTAGGGACTAGCGGTTACAATGAGCAGTTCTTC; CDR3aa: CASSVGTSGYNEQFF